One sample yielded the 20 T cell receptor beta chains listed below, sequenced in a study of blood T cells in healthy people across ages. For the second PCR, which ran for roughly 7 to 11 cycles, a sample-barcoded 5' primer and a J-beta primer mix were used. Each CDR3 protein gets one entry after TCRdb re-called the 5' RACE reads with MiXCR. The table records about 1.4 million distinct CDR3 sequences, approximately 59% of them present only once. Sequencing used blood. The source of these receptors is a man between 18 and 35 years old in good health.

V is TRBV27 and J is TRBJ2-5; 11 nucleotides match TRBD2. The tail of the sequence fits TRBJ2-7 better, so the J call may be wrong. Germline CDR1 and CDR2: MNHEY and SMNVEV (reference sequence). The CDR3 covers 14 residues. DNA for the CDR3: TGTGCCAGCAGATCTCTAGCGGGAGGAGGCGAGCAGTACTTC. Residues: CASRSLAGGGEQYF.

The V call is TRBV4-1, the J call TRBJ2-5; D possibly corresponds to TRBD1 (6 bases). Germline loops: CDR1 MGHRA, CDR2 YSYEKL. The CDR3 runs 14 residues. Trimming stripped 4 bases from V and 5 bases from J, with 14 bases between. CDR3 coding DNA: TGCGCCAGCAGCCCAGGGGCCGTCCGGGAGACCCAGTACTTC. It yields the protein CASSPGAVRETQYF.

The chain recombines TRBV11-2 with TRBJ2-3; D unclear. Germline V lookup: CDR1 SGHAT, CDR2 FQNNGV. Between the trimmed V and J ends, which lost 1 base and 2 bases, there was a span of 16 bases. CDR3 length equals 17 residues. In DNA, the CDR3 is TGTGCCAGCAGCTTAGGGCATACTAACGGAGTCACAGATACGCAGTATTTT. It specifies CASSLGHTNGVTDTQYF.

This clonotype was seen a few times. The rearrangement joins TRBV10-3 to TRBJ2-7, with 9 bases matching TRBD1. The CDR3 runs to 12 residues. The junction had 3 bases not matched to a gene; V was cut back by 10 bases and J by 2 bases. CDR1 ENHRY and CDR2 SYGVKD come from the germline V gene. CDR3 bases: TGTGCCACCGGGACAGGGACCTACGAGCAGTACTTC. Its protein is CATGTGTYEQYF.

The rearrangement links TRBV4-1 to TRBJ1-3; 8 bases align to TRBD1. The germline V gene has CDR1 MGHRA and CDR2 YSYEKL. The CDR3 covers 18 residues. J gave up 1 base and V 5 bases, and 13 bases lay outside the gene matches. The CDR3 sequence: CASSTDRGPDSSGNTIYF. In DNA form, the CDR3 reads TGCGCCAGCAGCACCGACAGGGGCCCTGACTCTTCTGGAAACACCATATATTTT.

The gene calls are TRBV15 and TRBJ2-3; D is unresolved. V lost 0 bases and J lost 2, with 12 bases in between. The germline CDR1 and CDR2 sequences are LNHNV and YYDKDF (reference sequence). The CDR3 is made up of 16 amino acids. The CDR3 sequence: CATSRDPSGLTDTQYF. CDR3 bases: TGTGCCACCAGCAGAGATCCGTCGGGCCTCACAGATACGCAGTATTTT. The full variable domain, completed using reference TRBV15 and TRBJ2-3, is DAMVIQNPRYQVTQFGKPVTLSCSQTLNHNVMYWYQQKSSQAPKLLFHYYDKDFNNEADTPDNFQSRRPNTSFCFLDIRSPGLGDTAMYLCATSRDPSGLTDTQYFGPGTRLTVL.

The J gene is TRBJ1-2, the V gene TRBV4-1; the D is unclear. V gave up 1 base and J gave up 0 bases, with 9 bases separating them. Looked up from germline, CDR1 is MGHRA and CDR2 is YSYEKL. This CDR3 contains 15 residues. CDR3 nucleotides: TGCGCCAGCAGCCAAGTCAACATAGCTAACTATGGCTACACCTTC. It translates to CASSQVNIANYGYTF.

This clonotype has only a few counts. The chain uses TRBV6-1 and TRBJ2-6; 7 nucleotides agree with TRBD1. J was trimmed by 0 bases and V by 2 bases; bases with no gene match: 4. Per germline, CDR1 MNHNS and CDR2 SASEGT. This CDR3 is 17 amino acids long. The CDR3 loop is CASSERTGSSGANVLTF. As DNA, the CDR3 is TGTGCCAGCAGTGAAAGGACAGGAAGCTCTGGGGCCAACGTCCTGACTTTC.

V and J are TRBV7-2 and TRBJ2-1, with D possibly being TRBD2 (6 bases). The CDR3 loop spans 12 amino acids. V lost 6 bases, J lost 12 bases, and 15 bases lay in between. CDR1 is SGHTA and CDR2 is FQGNSA in the germline V gene. CDR3 sequence reads: CASRQPGTLQFF. As DNA, the CDR3 is TGTGCCAGCAGGCAGCCCGGGACTTTGCAGTTCTTC.

This clonotype has a handful of counts. The chain carries TRBV10-3 and TRBJ2-3; D perhaps matches TRBD2 (6 bases). V dropped 4 bases and J dropped 6 bases, with 11 bases sitting between them. The germline CDR1 and CDR2 sequences are ENHRY and SYGVKD. CDR3 size: 13 residues. The CDR3, as DNA: TGTGCCATCAGTGTGGGGGGTACGGATACGCAGTATTTT. It specifies CAISVGGTDTQYF.

The J gene is TRBJ2-1, the V gene TRBV20-1; D might be TRBD1 (6 bases). CDR3 length equals 12 residues. Germline lookup yields CDR1 DFQATT and CDR2 SNEGSKA (reference sequence). V was pared by 6 bases and J by 2 bases, with 8 bases between. As DNA, the CDR3 is TGCAGTGCCGGACAGACCTACAATGAGCAGTTCTTC. Translated, it gives CSAGQTYNEQFF.

This chain connects TRBV4-3 to TRBJ2-1; no firm D call. Germline loops: CDR1 LGHNA, CDR2 YSLEER. CDR3 length: 15 amino acids. The germline V and J ends were trimmed by 1 base and 8 bases, with 15 bases remaining between them. This CDR3 reads CASSQGVGPSYEQFF. CDR3 DNA sequence: TGCGCCAGCAGCCAAGGGGTAGGGCCCTCCTATGAGCAGTTCTTC.

V gene TRBV27 combines with J gene TRBJ2-7; possibly TRBD2 for D (5 bases). The CDR3 totals 13 residues. CDR1 and CDR2 (germline): MNHEY, SMNVEV (reference sequence). V lost 6 bases, J lost 6 bases, and 15 bases lay in between. CDR3: CASRAFGVGEQYV. The CDR3 DNA is TGTGCCAGCAGAGCGTTCGGGGTTGGCGAGCAGTACGTC.

This sequence joins TRBV11-2 and TRBJ2-7; D not certain. V lost 5 bases to trimming and J lost 2 bases, with 16 bases between them. The CDR3 spans 15 residues. Germline V gives CDR1 SGHAT, CDR2 FQNNGV. The CDR3 DNA is TGTGCCAGCAGCCAGACGATTTCGCTAACCTACGAGCAGTACTTC. Its protein is CASSQTISLTYEQYF.

The V and J genes are TRBV5-1 and TRBJ2-6; D gene unclear. With 4 bases removed from V and 1 base from J, the gap between germline ends came to 12 bases. This CDR3 comprises 16 residues. The germline gives CDR1 SGHRS, CDR2 YFSETQ. The CDR3 loop reads CASSVGLLSGANVLTF. The CDR3 DNA reads TGCGCCAGCAGCGTAGGGCTTCTATCTGGGGCCAACGTCCTGACTTTC.

The gene calls are TRBV12-3 or TRBV12-4 and TRBJ2-5; 14 bases match TRBD2. J gave up 7 bases and V 3 bases, and 1 base lay outside the gene matches. This CDR3 has 14 residues. The CDR3 protein is CASSFGTSGGTQYF. The CDR3 nucleotides read TGTGCCAGCAGTTTCGGGACTAGCGGGGGGACCCAGTACTTC.

This rearrangement joins TRBV18 to TRBJ2-7; D is unclear. Trimming left V 0 bases short and J 6 bases short, with 12 bases between. The CDR3 loop spans 14 amino acids. CDR1 is KGHSH and CDR2 is LQKENI in the germline V gene. CDR3 region: CASSPPTQYGEQYF. The DNA for the CDR3 is TGTGCCAGCTCACCACCGACTCAGTACGGCGAGCAGTACTTC.

This clonotype was picked up a small number of times. The chain employs TRBV20-1 and TRBJ2-5; 9 bases map to TRBD1. Germline-derived CDR1 and CDR2 are DFQATT and SNEGSKA (reference sequence). The J segment lost 6 bases and the V segment lost 3 bases, leaving 5 bases of the junction unmatched. The CDR3 contains 13 residues. In DNA, the CDR3 is TGCAGTGCTAGGGGGGACAGGGTAAAGACCCAGTACTTC. This sequence encodes CSARGDRVKTQYF.

The rearrangement links TRBV7-2 to TRBJ1-3; D remains unclear. Trimming took off 3 bases at V and 1 base at J, with 13 bases between the two ends. This CDR3 is built from 16 residues. Germline loops: CDR1 SGHTA, CDR2 FQGNSA. The CDR3 DNA reads TGTGCCAGCAGCTTTAATCCAGCCGTTTCTGGAAACACCATATATTTT. Encoded protein: CASSFNPAVSGNTIYF.

The chain carries TRBV29-1 and TRBJ1-2, with D possibly being TRBD1 (5 bases). Germline loops: CDR1 SQVTM, CDR2 ANQGSEA. V gave up 6 bases and J gave up 4 bases, with 21 bases separating them. This CDR3 region has 15 residues. The CDR3 loop is CSVINTGLGGYGYTF. The DNA of the CDR3 is TGCAGCGTAATAAATACAGGACTCGGGGGCTATGGCTACACCTTC. The full variable domain, in which reference TRBV29-1 and TRBJ1-2 provide the parts outside the CDR3, is SAVISQKPSRDICQRGTSLTIQCQVDSQVTMMFWYRQQPGQSLTLIATANQGSEATYESGFVIDKFPISRPNLTFSTLTVSNMSPEDSSIYLCSVINTGLGGYGYTFGSGTRLTVV.